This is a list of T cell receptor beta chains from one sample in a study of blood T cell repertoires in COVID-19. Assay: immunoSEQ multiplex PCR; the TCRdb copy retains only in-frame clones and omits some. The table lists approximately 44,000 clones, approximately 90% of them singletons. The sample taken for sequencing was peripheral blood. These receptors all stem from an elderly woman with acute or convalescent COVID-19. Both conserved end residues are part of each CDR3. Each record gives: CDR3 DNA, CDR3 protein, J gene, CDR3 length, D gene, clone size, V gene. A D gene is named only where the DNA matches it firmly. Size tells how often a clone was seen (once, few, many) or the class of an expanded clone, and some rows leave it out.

CDR3 DNA: TGTGCCAGCAGCCCCTCGACAGGGGGTTACGAGCAGTACTTC; CDR3 protein: CASSPSTGGYEQYF; J gene: TRBJ2-7; CDR3 length: 14; D gene: TRBD1; clone size: once; V gene: TRBV11-2
CDR3 DNA: TGTGCCAGTAGTATAGGGACAGGGGGCTTAACGAACACTGAAGCTTTCTTT; CDR3 protein: CASSIGTGGLTNTEAFF; J gene: TRBJ1-1; CDR3 length: 17; D gene: TRBD1; clone size: .; V gene: TRBV19
CDR3 DNA: TGTGCCAGCATACTAGCGTCCACAGATACGCAGTATTTT; CDR3 protein: CASILASTDTQYF; J gene: TRBJ2-3; CDR3 length: 13; D gene: TRBD2; clone size: many; V gene: TRBV7-9
CDR3 DNA: TGTGCCATCAGTGAGTCGCTGACCGGGGGAGACAATGAGCAGTTCTTC; CDR3 protein: CAISESLTGGDNEQFF; J gene: TRBJ2-1; CDR3 length: 16; D gene: .; clone size: .; V gene: TRBV10-3
CDR3 DNA: TGTGCCTGGAGTGGGGCGCGGACAGGGGGTAGGTCCTACGAGCAGTACTTC; CDR3 protein: CAWSGARTGGRSYEQYF; J gene: TRBJ2-7; CDR3 length: 17; D gene: TRBD1; clone size: .; V gene: TRBV30
CDR3 DNA: TGTGCCAGCAGCCAAAACAGGGGGACCACTGAAGCTTTCTTT; CDR3 protein: CASSQNRGTTEAFF; J gene: TRBJ1-1; CDR3 length: 14; D gene: TRBD1; clone size: .; V gene: TRBV5-5
CDR3 DNA: TGTGCCAGTAGTATAGTCGGGGGGACTGAAGCTTTCTTT; CDR3 protein: CASSIVGGTEAFF; J gene: TRBJ1-1; CDR3 length: 13; D gene: .; clone size: .; V gene: TRBV19
CDR3 DNA: TGTGCCAGCGCAGATCCCCGGAGTTCCCAGTACTTC; CDR3 protein: CASADPRSSQYF; J gene: TRBJ2-5; CDR3 length: 12; D gene: .; clone size: .; V gene: TRBV6-5
CDR3 DNA: TGTGCCACCAGCAGAGGACTAGCGGCGGAGACCCAGTACTTC; CDR3 protein: CATSRGLAAETQYF; J gene: TRBJ2-5; CDR3 length: 14; D gene: TRBD2; clone size: .; V gene: TRBV15
CDR3 DNA: TGTGCCAGCAGCTCACAGGGAAGCAATCAGCCCCAGCATTTT; CDR3 protein: CASSSQGSNQPQHF; J gene: TRBJ1-5; CDR3 length: 14; D gene: .; clone size: .; V gene: TRBV2
CDR3 DNA: TGTGCCAGCAGCCAGCAATACTCTACCTCCTACGAGCAGTACTTC; CDR3 protein: CASSQQYSTSYEQYF; J gene: TRBJ2-7; CDR3 length: 15; D gene: .; clone size: .; V gene: TRBV3-1/TRBV3-2
CDR3 DNA: TGCGCCAGCAGCACGGACGGGACACTGGACTATGAGCAGTTCTTC; CDR3 protein: CASSTDGTLDYEQFF; J gene: TRBJ2-1; CDR3 length: 15; D gene: .; clone size: .; V gene: TRBV5-1
CDR3 DNA: TGTGCCAGCTCAACCTCGGGGGTGGAGGGGCCCCAGCATTTT; CDR3 protein: CASSTSGVEGPQHF; J gene: TRBJ1-5; CDR3 length: 14; D gene: .; clone size: .; V gene: TRBV18
CDR3 DNA: TGTGCCAGCAGTGAGAGCAATCAGCCCCAGCATTTT; CDR3 protein: CASSESNQPQHF; J gene: TRBJ1-5; CDR3 length: 12; D gene: .; clone size: .; V gene: TRBV28
CDR3 DNA: TGTGCCAGCAGCTTAGAGGGGTGGGCCGGGGAGCTGTTTTTT; CDR3 protein: CASSLEGWAGELFF; J gene: TRBJ2-2; CDR3 length: 14; D gene: .; clone size: .; V gene: TRBV7-2
CDR3 DNA: TGTGCCAGTAGTATCAGGGGACAACATAATTCACCCCTCCACTTT; CDR3 protein: CASSIRGQHNSPLHF; J gene: TRBJ1-6; CDR3 length: 15; D gene: .; clone size: .; V gene: TRBV19
CDR3 DNA: TGTGCCAGCAGTGACTTGGGGGGACAGGGGTCCCAAGAGACCCAGTACTTC; CDR3 protein: CASSDLGGQGSQETQYF; J gene: TRBJ2-5; CDR3 length: 17; D gene: TRBD1; clone size: .; V gene: TRBV6-4
CDR3 DNA: TGTGCCAGCAGTTACTCGGGGCAGGGGGTTGAAAAACTGTTTTTT; CDR3 protein: CASSYSGQGVEKLFF; J gene: TRBJ1-4; CDR3 length: 15; D gene: TRBD1; clone size: .; V gene: TRBV6-5
CDR3 DNA: TGTGCCAGCACCTTAGGAACAGGGGGAAATCAGCCCCAGCATTTT; CDR3 protein: CASTLGTGGNQPQHF; J gene: TRBJ1-5; CDR3 length: 15; D gene: TRBD1; clone size: .; V gene: TRBV7-9
CDR3 DNA: TGTGCCAGCAGCATTACGGGTTGGGAGACCCAGTACTTC; CDR3 protein: CASSITGWETQYF; J gene: TRBJ2-5; CDR3 length: 13; D gene: .; clone size: .; V gene: TRBV27
CDR3 DNA: TGCGCCAGCAGCTTGACAGGGGTGGGCACCGGGGAGCTGTTTTTT; CDR3 protein: CASSLTGVGTGELFF; J gene: TRBJ2-2; CDR3 length: 15; D gene: TRBD1; clone size: .; V gene: TRBV5-1
CDR3 DNA: TGTGCCAGCTCACCACGCGGGACCCAAGAGACCCAGTACTTC; CDR3 protein: CASSPRGTQETQYF; J gene: TRBJ2-5; CDR3 length: 14; D gene: .; clone size: .; V gene: TRBV18
CDR3 DNA: TGCGCCAGCAGCCCTACTAGCGGGGGGGCGTTGGAGACCCAGTACTTC; CDR3 protein: CASSPTSGGALETQYF; J gene: TRBJ2-5; CDR3 length: 16; D gene: TRBD2; clone size: .; V gene: TRBV5-1
CDR3 DNA: TGTGCCAGTAGTATTGCGGGGGGCCCCTACAATGAGCAGTTCTTC; CDR3 protein: CASSIAGGPYNEQFF; J gene: TRBJ2-1; CDR3 length: 15; D gene: TRBD2; clone size: .; V gene: TRBV19
CDR3 DNA: TGTGCCAGCAGCTCTGGACAAATCTTTGGGGAGCTGTTTTTT; CDR3 protein: CASSSGQIFGELFF; J gene: TRBJ2-2; CDR3 length: 14; D gene: .; clone size: .; V gene: TRBV6-5
CDR3 DNA: TGCGCCAGCAGCTCCCGGGGGGTCCAGGGAGGGTACAATGAGCAGTTCTTC; CDR3 protein: CASSSRGVQGGYNEQFF; J gene: TRBJ2-1; CDR3 length: 17; D gene: TRBD2; clone size: few; V gene: TRBV5-1
CDR3 DNA: TGCAGTGGAGACTCTAGCGGGGGCTACAATGAGCAGTTCTTC; CDR3 protein: CSGDSSGGYNEQFF; J gene: TRBJ2-1; CDR3 length: 14; D gene: TRBD2; clone size: once; V gene: TRBV29-1
CDR3 DNA: TGTGCCAGCAGTTCCATAGCGGTTTACACAGATACGCAGTATTTT; CDR3 protein: CASSSIAVYTDTQYF; J gene: TRBJ2-3; CDR3 length: 15; D gene: .; clone size: .; V gene: TRBV6-6
CDR3 DNA: TGCAGCGTGTGGACAGTGAGCTATGGCTACACCTTC; CDR3 protein: CSVWTVSYGYTF; J gene: TRBJ1-2; CDR3 length: 12; D gene: .; clone size: .; V gene: TRBV29-1
CDR3 DNA: TGTGCCAGCAGCTTCGACAGGCCCATCGCTAACTATGGCTACACCTTC; CDR3 protein: CASSFDRPIANYGYTF; J gene: TRBJ1-2; CDR3 length: 16; D gene: .; clone size: .; V gene: TRBV7-9